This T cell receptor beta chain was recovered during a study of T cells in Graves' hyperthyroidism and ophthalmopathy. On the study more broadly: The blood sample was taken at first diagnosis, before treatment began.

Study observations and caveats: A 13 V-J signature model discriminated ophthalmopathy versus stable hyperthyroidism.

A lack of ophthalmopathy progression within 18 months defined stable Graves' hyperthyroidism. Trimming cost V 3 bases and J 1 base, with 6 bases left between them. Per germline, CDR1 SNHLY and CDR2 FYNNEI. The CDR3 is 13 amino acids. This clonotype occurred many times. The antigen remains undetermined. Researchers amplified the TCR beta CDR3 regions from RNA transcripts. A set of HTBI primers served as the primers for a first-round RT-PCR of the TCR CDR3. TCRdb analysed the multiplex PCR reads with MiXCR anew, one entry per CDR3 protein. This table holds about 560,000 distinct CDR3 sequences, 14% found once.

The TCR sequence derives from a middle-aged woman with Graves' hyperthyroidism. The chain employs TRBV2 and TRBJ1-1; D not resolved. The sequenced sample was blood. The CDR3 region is CASSDRSNTEAFF. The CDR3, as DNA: TGTGCCAGCAGTGACCGGTCGAACACTGAAGCTTTCTTT.